Listed below are T cell receptor beta chains from one sample, sequenced in a study of shared clonotypes between healthy human individuals. The protocol was immunoSEQ multiplex PCR, while the TCRdb copy is restricted to in-frame clones and leaves out a portion. This table has a few million clones, about nine tenths appearing once. Sequenced material: naive CD4+ T cells from PBMCs. These receptors were taken from a man between 18 and 29 years old in good health. Some clones in this sample may be carry-over from other donors' samples. The CDR3 runs from the conserved cysteine through the conserved F or W. The order of the fields is J gene, clone size, D gene, V gene, CDR3 DNA, CDR3 protein. D genes are given only for firm matches. Size is stated for part of the rows, as once, few or many counts, or as a class when the clone is expanded.

J gene: TRBJ2-5
clone size: .
D gene: .
V gene: TRBV5-4
CDR3 DNA: TGTGCCAGCAGCTTGAGGGACTTCGAAGAGACCCAGTACTTC
CDR3 protein: CASSLRDFEETQYF

J gene: TRBJ1-6
clone size: once
D gene: .
V gene: TRBV4-1
CDR3 DNA: TGCGCCAGCAGCCAAGGATGGGAGAATTCACCCCTCCACTTT
CDR3 protein: CASSQGWENSPLHF

J gene: TRBJ1-1
clone size: .
D gene: .
V gene: TRBV2
CDR3 DNA: TGTGCCAGCAGTCGACAGCTTATGAACACTGAAGCTTTCTTT
CDR3 protein: CASSRQLMNTEAFF

J gene: TRBJ1-4
clone size: .
D gene: .
V gene: TRBV27
CDR3 DNA: TGTGCCAGCAGTTCCCGGGGGGTCAATGAAAAACTGTTTTTT
CDR3 protein: CASSSRGVNEKLFF

J gene: TRBJ1-5
clone size: few
D gene: .
V gene: TRBV5-5
CDR3 DNA: TGTGCCAGCAGCTTGGTTGAGGGAAATCAGCCCCAGCATTTT
CDR3 protein: CASSLVEGNQPQHF

J gene: TRBJ1-1
clone size: .
D gene: .
V gene: TRBV9
CDR3 DNA: TGTGCCAGCAGCGTATCCCCCTCACACACTGAAGCTTTCTTT
CDR3 protein: CASSVSPSHTEAFF

J gene: TRBJ2-7
clone size: .
D gene: .
V gene: TRBV2
CDR3 DNA: TGTGCCAGCAGTGTGGGCGAGCAGTACTTC
CDR3 protein: CASSVGEQYF

J gene: TRBJ2-3
clone size: .
D gene: TRBD2
V gene: TRBV5-4
CDR3 DNA: TGTGCCAGCAGCTTGGTGTCTAGCGGGAGTTGGGGTACGCAGTATTTT
CDR3 protein: CASSLVSSGSWGTQYF

J gene: TRBJ1-1
clone size: once
D gene: .
V gene: TRBV7-3
CDR3 DNA: TGTGCCAGCAGCGTCTCCCGGGACACTGAAGCTTTCTTT
CDR3 protein: CASSVSRDTEAFF

J gene: TRBJ1-2
clone size: .
D gene: TRBD1
V gene: TRBV18
CDR3 DNA: TGTGCCAGCTCACCATCCCGGGACAGGGGGCTCGGAGACTATGGCTACACCTTC
CDR3 protein: CASSPSRDRGLGDYGYTF

J gene: TRBJ2-7
clone size: .
D gene: .
V gene: TRBV6-6
CDR3 DNA: TGTGCCAGCAGTTATCGTGCCGAGCAGTACTTC
CDR3 protein: CASSYRAEQYF

J gene: TRBJ2-6
clone size: .
D gene: .
V gene: TRBV28
CDR3 DNA: TGTGCCAGCACCTCCCAGGATCCAGGGGCCAACGTCCTGACTTTC
CDR3 protein: CASTSQDPGANVLTF

J gene: TRBJ2-1
clone size: .
D gene: TRBD2
V gene: TRBV29-1
CDR3 DNA: TGCAGCGTCGCGGGACTAGCGTATACGGAGCAGTTCTTC
CDR3 protein: CSVAGLAYTEQFF

J gene: TRBJ2-2
clone size: once
D gene: .
V gene: TRBV6-5
CDR3 DNA: TGTGCCAGCATCAGGCTAGCACACCCCGGGGAGCTGTTTTTT
CDR3 protein: CASIRLAHPGELFF

J gene: TRBJ2-3
clone size: .
D gene: TRBD2
V gene: TRBV6-1
CDR3 DNA: TGTGCCAGCAGTGAAATGGCTAGCGGAAACACAGATACGCAGTATTTT
CDR3 protein: CASSEMASGNTDTQYF

J gene: TRBJ2-2
clone size: once
D gene: TRBD2
V gene: TRBV18
CDR3 DNA: TGTGCCAGCTCACCCCTAATAGCGGGATTGGCCGGGGAGCTGTTTTTT
CDR3 protein: CASSPLIAGLAGELFF

J gene: TRBJ2-7
clone size: once
D gene: TRBD2
V gene: TRBV27
CDR3 DNA: TGTGCCAGCAGTTCGGGACTACCCACCTACGAGCAGTACTTC
CDR3 protein: CASSSGLPTYEQYF

J gene: TRBJ2-5
clone size: .
D gene: TRBD2
V gene: TRBV5-1
CDR3 DNA: TGCGCCAGCAGCTTTGGGGAGGGGGAGACCCAGTACTTC
CDR3 protein: CASSFGEGETQYF

J gene: TRBJ1-1
clone size: once
D gene: .
V gene: TRBV7-2
CDR3 DNA: TGTGCCAGCAGCTCGGGCCTGTGGGTGAACACTGAAGCTTTCTTT
CDR3 protein: CASSSGLWVNTEAFF

J gene: TRBJ2-3
clone size: .
D gene: .
V gene: TRBV12-5
CDR3 DNA: TGTGCTAGTGGTATTAGCGGCACAGATACGCAGTATTTT
CDR3 protein: CASGISGTDTQYF

J gene: TRBJ2-3
clone size: .
D gene: .
V gene: TRBV19
CDR3 DNA: TGTGCCAGTAGCCACCGGCGACAGGGCACAGATACGCAGTATTTT
CDR3 protein: CASSHRRQGTDTQYF

J gene: TRBJ2-7
clone size: .
D gene: .
V gene: TRBV6-1
CDR3 DNA: TGTGCCAGCAGTGAAGCGGCGGGGTCGCGAGGCGAGCAGTACTTC
CDR3 protein: CASSEAAGSRGEQYF

J gene: TRBJ2-2
clone size: .
D gene: .
V gene: TRBV11-2
CDR3 DNA: TGTGCCAGCAGCTTAGGGACACACGGGGAGCTGTTTTTT
CDR3 protein: CASSLGTHGELFF

J gene: TRBJ1-3
clone size: few
D gene: .
V gene: TRBV2
CDR3 DNA: TGTGCCAGCAGTCTCGGACCCGGATCGGGAAACACCATATATTTT
CDR3 protein: CASSLGPGSGNTIYF

J gene: TRBJ2-3
clone size: .
D gene: .
V gene: TRBV28
CDR3 DNA: TGTGCCAGCAGTTTTAATGGGAGGGGGGATACGCAGTATTTT
CDR3 protein: CASSFNGRGDTQYF

J gene: TRBJ2-7
clone size: .
D gene: .
V gene: TRBV28
CDR3 DNA: TGTGCCAGCAGTTCTCCGAGTGGACGGATGAGTTACGAGCAGTACTTC
CDR3 protein: CASSSPSGRMSYEQYF

J gene: TRBJ2-3
clone size: .
D gene: .
V gene: TRBV6-5
CDR3 DNA: TGTGCCAGCAGACAAAACCGGGGAAATACGCAGTATTTT
CDR3 protein: CASRQNRGNTQYF

J gene: TRBJ1-2
clone size: .
D gene: TRBD1
V gene: TRBV7-2
CDR3 DNA: TGTGCCAGCAGAGGACAGGGGCAAAGAACTAGAACTCAAAACTATGGCTACACCTTC
CDR3 protein: CASRGQGQRTRTQNYGYTF

J gene: TRBJ2-1
clone size: .
D gene: .
V gene: TRBV6-1
CDR3 DNA: TGTGCCAGCAGGGCCCCGTCACTGCAAACAACGTTCTTC
CDR3 protein: CASRAPSLQTTFF

J gene: TRBJ2-1
clone size: once
D gene: TRBD2
V gene: TRBV5-1
CDR3 DNA: TGCGCCAGCAGCCCCCGGACTAGCGGGAGTTACAATGAGCAGTTCTTC
CDR3 protein: CASSPRTSGSYNEQFF

J gene: TRBJ2-1
clone size: .
D gene: TRBD1
V gene: TRBV10-3
CDR3 DNA: TGTGCCATCAGTGAGTCGGAGGGACAGGTCAGGAATGAGCAGTTCTTC
CDR3 protein: CAISESEGQVRNEQFF

J gene: TRBJ2-7
clone size: .
D gene: .
V gene: TRBV28
CDR3 DNA: TGTGCCAGCAGTAACGGGGGTGAGCTTGGTTACGAGCAGTACTTC
CDR3 protein: CASSNGGELGYEQYF

J gene: TRBJ2-4
clone size: .
D gene: TRBD1
V gene: TRBV7-3
CDR3 DNA: TGTGCCAGCAGCTCGACAGGGGCCAAAAACATTCAGTACTTC
CDR3 protein: CASSSTGAKNIQYF

J gene: TRBJ1-5
clone size: few
D gene: .
V gene: TRBV5-8
CDR3 DNA: TGTGCCAGCACCCTTGGCAATCAGCCCCAGCATTTT
CDR3 protein: CASTLGNQPQHF

J gene: TRBJ2-1
clone size: .
D gene: TRBD2
V gene: TRBV9
CDR3 DNA: TGTGCCAGCAGTCCGACAGGGACTAGCGGGATTGTAAATGAGCAGTTCTTC
CDR3 protein: CASSPTGTSGIVNEQFF

J gene: TRBJ2-4
clone size: .
D gene: TRBD1
V gene: TRBV25-1
CDR3 DNA: TGTGCCAGCCCCAGGTACCTCACAGGGGGCTGGAACATTCAGTACTTC
CDR3 protein: CASPRYLTGGWNIQYF

J gene: TRBJ2-3
clone size: .
D gene: TRBD2
V gene: TRBV30
CDR3 DNA: TGTGCCTGGAGCGGGGGGTTCAATACGCAGTATTTT
CDR3 protein: CAWSGGFNTQYF

J gene: TRBJ2-1
clone size: .
D gene: TRBD1
V gene: TRBV2
CDR3 DNA: TGTGCCAGCAAGAGGGGGACAGTCCCGTACAATGAGCAGTTCTTC
CDR3 protein: CASKRGTVPYNEQFF

J gene: TRBJ1-5
clone size: .
D gene: .
V gene: TRBV9
CDR3 DNA: TGTGCCAGCAACCCCGGGGGGTTCAATCAGCCCCAGCATTTT
CDR3 protein: CASNPGGFNQPQHF

J gene: TRBJ1-5
clone size: .
D gene: .
V gene: TRBV7-2
CDR3 DNA: TGTGCCAGCAGCAAGACAACCTATCAGCCCCAGCATTTT
CDR3 protein: CASSKTTYQPQHF

J gene: TRBJ2-7
clone size: .
D gene: .
V gene: TRBV6-1
CDR3 DNA: TGTGCCAGCGAGCCCCCGGGCAAAATCTCCTACGAGCAGTACTTC
CDR3 protein: CASEPPGKISYEQYF

J gene: TRBJ1-2
clone size: .
D gene: .
V gene: TRBV4-2
CDR3 DNA: TGTGCCAGCAGCCAAGGGAGGGTAACCACCTTC
CDR3 protein: CASSQGRVTTF

J gene: TRBJ1-6
clone size: .
D gene: TRBD1
V gene: TRBV5-1
CDR3 DNA: TGCGCCAGCAGCGTCGGGACAGGGGACTCACCCCTCCACTTT
CDR3 protein: CASSVGTGDSPLHF

J gene: TRBJ1-3
clone size: .
D gene: .
V gene: TRBV29-1
CDR3 DNA: TGCAGCGTCCAGATTCCTGGAAACACCATATATTTT
CDR3 protein: CSVQIPGNTIYF

J gene: TRBJ2-5
clone size: .
D gene: TRBD1
V gene: TRBV7-8
CDR3 DNA: TGTGCCAGCAGCTTCAAACAGGGGGGAGTGGAGACCCAGTACTTC
CDR3 protein: CASSFKQGGVETQYF

J gene: TRBJ1-2
clone size: .
D gene: .
V gene: TRBV7-2
CDR3 DNA: TGTGCCAGCAGCTCCGGCCGCTATGGCTACACCTTC
CDR3 protein: CASSSGRYGYTF

J gene: TRBJ2-2
clone size: .
D gene: TRBD1
V gene: TRBV28
CDR3 DNA: TGTGCCAGCAAGGGACAGGGGAACACCGGGGAGCTGTTTTTT
CDR3 protein: CASKGQGNTGELFF

J gene: TRBJ1-5
clone size: few
D gene: .
V gene: TRBV10-3
CDR3 DNA: TGTGCCATCAGTGAGTCCGGGAATCAGCCCCAGCATTTT
CDR3 protein: CAISESGNQPQHF

J gene: TRBJ2-3
clone size: once
D gene: .
V gene: TRBV5-1
CDR3 DNA: TGCGCCAGCAGCATGGGGGGCTACAGCACAGATACGCAGTATTTT
CDR3 protein: CASSMGGYSTDTQYF

J gene: TRBJ2-7
clone size: .
D gene: .
V gene: TRBV25-1
CDR3 DNA: TGTGCCAGCAGTCTGACGCTCACCTACGAGCAGTACTTC
CDR3 protein: CASSLTLTYEQYF

J gene: TRBJ1-5
clone size: .
D gene: .
V gene: TRBV2
CDR3 DNA: TGTGCCAGCAGTGCGGGGGAGGGACAGCCCCAGCATTTT
CDR3 protein: CASSAGEGQPQHF

J gene: TRBJ2-7
clone size: .
D gene: TRBD2
V gene: TRBV18
CDR3 DNA: TGTGCCAGCTCACCAGGACTAGTTTCCTACGAGCAGTACTTC
CDR3 protein: CASSPGLVSYEQYF

J gene: TRBJ2-7
clone size: .
D gene: TRBD2
V gene: TRBV4-2
CDR3 DNA: TGTGCCAGCAGCCAACGGGCTAGCGGAGCCCAGTCGCTCTACGAGCAGTACTTC
CDR3 protein: CASSQRASGAQSLYEQYF

J gene: TRBJ2-3
clone size: .
D gene: .
V gene: TRBV7-9
CDR3 DNA: TGTGCCAGCACCGGTGGGGATACGCAGTATTTT
CDR3 protein: CASTGGDTQYF

J gene: TRBJ1-5
clone size: .
D gene: TRBD1
V gene: TRBV28
CDR3 DNA: TGTGCCAGCTGGGACAGGGTGCTTGGTCAGCCCCAGCATTTT
CDR3 protein: CASWDRVLGQPQHF

J gene: TRBJ2-7
clone size: few
D gene: .
V gene: TRBV6-5
CDR3 DNA: TGTGCCAGCAGTTACTCGCCCCAGGGGGGGTACGAGCAGTACTTC
CDR3 protein: CASSYSPQGGYEQYF

J gene: TRBJ2-7
clone size: .
D gene: TRBD2
V gene: TRBV15
CDR3 DNA: TGTGCCACCAGCAGAGTTGGGACTAGCGGGAGTGCGTACGAGCAGTACTTC
CDR3 protein: CATSRVGTSGSAYEQYF

J gene: TRBJ1-2
clone size: .
D gene: TRBD1
V gene: TRBV6-5
CDR3 DNA: TGTGCCAGCAGCCGGACAGGCGCCTATGGCTACACCTTC
CDR3 protein: CASSRTGAYGYTF

J gene: TRBJ1-2
clone size: .
D gene: TRBD1
V gene: TRBV27
CDR3 DNA: TGTGCCAGCAGTTCAGCATGGGACAGGAGACATTCCGGACCATATGGCTACACCTTC
CDR3 protein: CASSSAWDRRHSGPYGYTF

J gene: TRBJ2-3
clone size: .
D gene: .
V gene: TRBV5-1
CDR3 DNA: TGCGCCAGCAGCTTGGGAGTAGCGTCTAGCACAGATACGCAGTATTTT
CDR3 protein: CASSLGVASSTDTQYF